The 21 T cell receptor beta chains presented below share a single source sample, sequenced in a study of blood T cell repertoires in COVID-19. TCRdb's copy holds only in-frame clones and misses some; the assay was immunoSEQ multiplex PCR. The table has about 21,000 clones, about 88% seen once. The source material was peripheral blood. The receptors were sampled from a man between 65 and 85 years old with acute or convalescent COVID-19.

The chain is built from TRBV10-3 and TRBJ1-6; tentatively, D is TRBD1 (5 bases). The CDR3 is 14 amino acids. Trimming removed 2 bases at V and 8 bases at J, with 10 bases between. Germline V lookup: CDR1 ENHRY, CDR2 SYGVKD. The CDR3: CAISETGGDSPLHF. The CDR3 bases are TGTGCCATCAGTGAGACCGGGGGTGATTCACCCCTCCACTTT.

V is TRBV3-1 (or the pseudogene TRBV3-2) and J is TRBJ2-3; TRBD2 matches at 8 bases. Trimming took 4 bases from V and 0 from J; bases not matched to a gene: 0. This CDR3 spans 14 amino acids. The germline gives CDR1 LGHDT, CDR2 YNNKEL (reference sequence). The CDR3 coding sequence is TGTGCCAGCAGCCCTAGCGGGAGCACAGATACGCAGTATTTT. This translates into CASSPSGSTDTQYF.

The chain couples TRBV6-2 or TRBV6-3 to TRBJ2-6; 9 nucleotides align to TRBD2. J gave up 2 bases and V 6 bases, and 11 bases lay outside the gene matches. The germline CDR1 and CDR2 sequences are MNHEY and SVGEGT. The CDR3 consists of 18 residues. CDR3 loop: CASSPKASGMTGANVLTF. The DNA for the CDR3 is TGTGCCAGCAGCCCGAAGGCTAGCGGGATGACTGGGGCCAACGTCCTGACTTTC.

The chain's CDR3 is CSVRASESDTQYF. The CDR3 bases are TGCAGCGTCCGAGCCTCCGAGTCCGATACGCAGTATTTT. This chain links TRBV29-1 with TRBJ2-3; D is unclear. V gave up 6 bases and J gave up 6 bases, with 16 bases separating them. Germline-derived CDR1 and CDR2 are SQVTM and ANQGSEA. The CDR3 sequence is 13 residues long.

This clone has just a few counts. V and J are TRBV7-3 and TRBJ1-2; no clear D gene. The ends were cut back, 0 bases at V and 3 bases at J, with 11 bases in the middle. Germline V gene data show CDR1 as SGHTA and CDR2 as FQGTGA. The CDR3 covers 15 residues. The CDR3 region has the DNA TGTGCCAGCAGCTTAACGTCGGCAGGCTACTATGGCTACACCTTC. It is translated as CASSLTSAGYYGYTF.

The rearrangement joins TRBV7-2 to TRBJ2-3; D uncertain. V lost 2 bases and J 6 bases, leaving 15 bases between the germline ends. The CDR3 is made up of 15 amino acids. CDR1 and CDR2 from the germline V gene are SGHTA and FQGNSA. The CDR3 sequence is CASSLLASPPDTQYF. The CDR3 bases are TGTGCCAGCAGCTTATTAGCTTCACCCCCCGATACGCAGTATTTT.

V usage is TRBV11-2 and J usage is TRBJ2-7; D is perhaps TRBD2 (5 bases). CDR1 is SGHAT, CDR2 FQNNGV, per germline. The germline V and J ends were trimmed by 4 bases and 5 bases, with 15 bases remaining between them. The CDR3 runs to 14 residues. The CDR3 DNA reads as TGTGCCAGCAGCTCGCCCGGGGTCGCGCACGAGCAGTACTTC. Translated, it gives CASSSPGVAHEQYF. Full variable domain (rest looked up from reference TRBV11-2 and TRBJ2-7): EAGVAQSPRYKIIEKRQSVAFWCNPISGHATLYWYQQILGQGPKLLIQFQNNGVVDDSQLPKDRFSAERLKGVDSTLKIQPAKLEDSAVYLCASSSPGVAHEQYFGPGTRLTVT.

CDR3 in DNA: TGTGCCATCAGGGGGACAGGGGGCCATGAAAAACTGTTTTTT. Amino acid sequence: CAIRGTGGHEKLFF. V is TRBV10-3 and J is TRBJ1-4, with TRBD1 identical over 12 bases. The CDR3 contains 14 residues. Germline CDR1 reads ENHRY; CDR2 reads SYGVKD. J lost 6 bases, V lost 6 bases, and 2 bases had no gene match.

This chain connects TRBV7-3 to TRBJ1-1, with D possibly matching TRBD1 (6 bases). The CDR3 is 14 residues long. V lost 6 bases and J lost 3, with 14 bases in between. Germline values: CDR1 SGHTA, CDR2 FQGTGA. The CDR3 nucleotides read TGTGCCAGCAGGAAACAGGGAGGGGACACTGAAGCTTTCTTT. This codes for CASRKQGGDTEAFF. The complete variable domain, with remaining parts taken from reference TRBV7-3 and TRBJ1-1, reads GAGVSQTPSNKVTEKGKYVELRCDPISGHTALYWYRQSLGQGPEFLIYFQGTGAADDSGLPNDRFFAVRPEGSVSTLKIQRTERGDSAVYLCASRKQGGDTEAFFGQGTRLTVV.

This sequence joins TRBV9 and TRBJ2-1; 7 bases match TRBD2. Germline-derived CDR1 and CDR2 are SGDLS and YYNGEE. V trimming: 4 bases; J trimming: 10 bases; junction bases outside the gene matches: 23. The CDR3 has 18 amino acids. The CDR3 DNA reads TGTGCCAGCAGCCCCTCCGCGGGGCGAGGGAGGGCCCGAAGGGAGCAGTTCTTC. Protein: CASSPSAGRGRARREQFF.

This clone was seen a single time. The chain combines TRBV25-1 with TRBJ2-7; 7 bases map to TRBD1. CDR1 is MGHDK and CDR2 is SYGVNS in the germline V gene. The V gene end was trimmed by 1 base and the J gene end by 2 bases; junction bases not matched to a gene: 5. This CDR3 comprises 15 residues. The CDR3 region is CASSESSGTAYEQYF. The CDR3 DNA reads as TGTGCCAGCAGTGAATCCTCCGGGACAGCCTACGAGCAGTACTTC.

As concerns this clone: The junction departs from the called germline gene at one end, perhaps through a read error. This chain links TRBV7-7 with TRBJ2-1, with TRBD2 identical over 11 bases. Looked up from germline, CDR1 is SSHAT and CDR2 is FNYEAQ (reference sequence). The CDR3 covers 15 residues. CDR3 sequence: CASNLAGGPNNEQFF. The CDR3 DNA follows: TGTGCTAGCAACTTAGCGGGAGGGCCCAACAATGAGCAGTTCTTC.

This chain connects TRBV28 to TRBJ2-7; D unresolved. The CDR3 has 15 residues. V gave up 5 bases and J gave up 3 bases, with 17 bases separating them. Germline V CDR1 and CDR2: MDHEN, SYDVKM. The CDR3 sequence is CASSTPGALVYEQYF. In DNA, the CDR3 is TGTGCCAGCAGTACCCCGGGTGCGTTGGTCTACGAGCAGTACTTC. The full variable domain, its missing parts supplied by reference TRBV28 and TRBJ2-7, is DVKVTQSSRYLVKRTGEKVFLECVQDMDHENMFWYRQDPGLGLRLIYFSYDVKMKEKGDIPEGYSVSREKKERFSLILESASTNQTSMYLCASSTPGALVYEQYFGPGTRLTVT.

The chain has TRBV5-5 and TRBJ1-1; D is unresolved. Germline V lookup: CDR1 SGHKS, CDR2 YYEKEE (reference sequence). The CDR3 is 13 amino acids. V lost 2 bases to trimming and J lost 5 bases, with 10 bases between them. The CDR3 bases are TGTGCCAGCAGCTTCGAGGGAGGGACTGAAGCTTTCTTT. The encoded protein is CASSFEGGTEAFF.

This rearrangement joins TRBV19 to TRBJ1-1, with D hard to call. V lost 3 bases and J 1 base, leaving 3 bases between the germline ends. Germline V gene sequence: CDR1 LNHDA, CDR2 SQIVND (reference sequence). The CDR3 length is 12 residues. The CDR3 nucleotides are TGTGCCAGTAGTATTCGGAACACTGAAGCTTTCTTT. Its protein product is CASSIRNTEAFF.

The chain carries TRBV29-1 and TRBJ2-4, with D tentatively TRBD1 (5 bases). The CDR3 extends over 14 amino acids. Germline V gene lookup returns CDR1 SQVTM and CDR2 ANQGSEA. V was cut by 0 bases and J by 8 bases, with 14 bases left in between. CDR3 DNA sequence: TGCAGCGTTGAAGATCGAACAGGTGGTGACATTCAGTACTTC. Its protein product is CSVEDRTGGDIQYF.

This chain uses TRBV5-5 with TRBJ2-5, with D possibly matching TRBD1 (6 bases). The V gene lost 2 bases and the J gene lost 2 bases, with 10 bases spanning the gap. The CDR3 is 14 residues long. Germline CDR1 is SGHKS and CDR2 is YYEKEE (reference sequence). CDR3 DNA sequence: TGTGCCAGCAGCTTTAGGACAGCACAAGAGACCCAGTACTTC. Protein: CASSFRTAQETQYF.

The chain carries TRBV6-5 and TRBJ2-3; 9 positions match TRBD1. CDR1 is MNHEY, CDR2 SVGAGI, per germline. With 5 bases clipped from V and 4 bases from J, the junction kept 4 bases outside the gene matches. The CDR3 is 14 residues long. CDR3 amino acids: CASSRRQGADTQYF. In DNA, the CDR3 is TGTGCCAGCAGTCGCCGACAGGGGGCAGATACGCAGTATTTT.

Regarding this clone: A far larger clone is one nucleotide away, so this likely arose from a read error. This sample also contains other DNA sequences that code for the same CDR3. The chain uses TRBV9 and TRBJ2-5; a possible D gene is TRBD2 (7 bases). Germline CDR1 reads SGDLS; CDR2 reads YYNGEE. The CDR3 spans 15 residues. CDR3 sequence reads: CPSSGGGGPQETQYF. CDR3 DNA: TGTCCCAGCAGCGGAGGGGGGGGGCCCCAAGAGACCCAGTACTTC.

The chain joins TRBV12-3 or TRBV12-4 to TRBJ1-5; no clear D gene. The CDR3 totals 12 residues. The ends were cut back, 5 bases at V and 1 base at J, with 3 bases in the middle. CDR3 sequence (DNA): TGTGCCAGCAGTCGGAGCAATCAGCCCCAGCATTTT. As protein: CASSRSNQPQHF.

DNA for the CDR3: TGCGCCAGCAGCCCTTGGGAGGGTTCAGATACGCAGTATTTT. Amino acids: CASSPWEGSDTQYF. The chain recombines TRBV5-1 with TRBJ2-3; 7 nucleotides agree with TRBD2. Per the germline V gene, CDR1 is SGHRS and CDR2 is YFSETQ. The CDR3 is made up of 14 amino acids. V gave up 4 bases and J gave up 4 bases; unmatched junction bases: 6.